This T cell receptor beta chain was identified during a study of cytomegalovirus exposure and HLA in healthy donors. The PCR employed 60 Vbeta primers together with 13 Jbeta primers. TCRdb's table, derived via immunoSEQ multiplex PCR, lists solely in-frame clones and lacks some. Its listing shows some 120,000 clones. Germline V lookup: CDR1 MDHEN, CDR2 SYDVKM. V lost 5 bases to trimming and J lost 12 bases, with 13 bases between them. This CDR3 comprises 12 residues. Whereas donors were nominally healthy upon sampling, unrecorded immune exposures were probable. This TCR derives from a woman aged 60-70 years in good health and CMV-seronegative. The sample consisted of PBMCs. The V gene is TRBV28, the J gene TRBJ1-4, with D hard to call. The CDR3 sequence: CASSPLGLELFF. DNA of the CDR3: TGTGCCAGCAGTCCCCTCGGTTTAGAACTGTTTTTT. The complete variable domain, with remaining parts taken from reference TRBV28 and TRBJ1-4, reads DVKVTQSSRYLVKRTGEKVFLECVQDMDHENMFWYRQDPGLGLRLIYFSYDVKMKEKGDIPEGYSVSREKKERFSLILESASTNQTSMYLCASSPLGLELFFGSGTQLSVL.